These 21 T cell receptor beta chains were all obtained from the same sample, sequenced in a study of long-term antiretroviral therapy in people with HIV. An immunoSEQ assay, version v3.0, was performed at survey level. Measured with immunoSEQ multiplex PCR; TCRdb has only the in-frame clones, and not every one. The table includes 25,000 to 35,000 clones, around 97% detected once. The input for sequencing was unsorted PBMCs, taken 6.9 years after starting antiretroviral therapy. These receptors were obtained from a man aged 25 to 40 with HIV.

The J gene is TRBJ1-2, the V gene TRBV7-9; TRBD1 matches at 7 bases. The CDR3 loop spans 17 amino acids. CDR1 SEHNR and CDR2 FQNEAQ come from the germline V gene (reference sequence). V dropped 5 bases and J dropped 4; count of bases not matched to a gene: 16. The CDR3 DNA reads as TGTGCCAGCAGCCAGAACACCAGGGGACAGTTGGTCTATGGCTACACCTTC. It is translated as CASSQNTRGQLVYGYTF.

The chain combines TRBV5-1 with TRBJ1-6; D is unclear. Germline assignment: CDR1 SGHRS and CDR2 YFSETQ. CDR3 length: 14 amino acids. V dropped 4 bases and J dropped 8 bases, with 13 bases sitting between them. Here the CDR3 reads CASSADGGDSPLHF. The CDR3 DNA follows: TGCGCCAGCAGCGCTGACGGAGGAGATTCACCCCTCCACTTT.

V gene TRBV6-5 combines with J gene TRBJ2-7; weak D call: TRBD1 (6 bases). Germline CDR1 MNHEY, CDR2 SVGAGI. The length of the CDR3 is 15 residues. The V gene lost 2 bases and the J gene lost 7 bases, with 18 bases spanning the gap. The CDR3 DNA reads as TGTGCCAGCAGTTACGGGGGCGCCTCGACTGGAGAGCAGTACTTC. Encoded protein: CASSYGGASTGEQYF.

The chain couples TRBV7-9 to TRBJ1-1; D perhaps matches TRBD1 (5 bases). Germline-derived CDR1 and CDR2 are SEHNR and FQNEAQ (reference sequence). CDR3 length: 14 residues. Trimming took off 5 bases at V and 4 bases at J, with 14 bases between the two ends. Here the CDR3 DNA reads TGTGCCAGCAGCGCCCAGGGTGGGGGCACTGAAGCTTTCTTT. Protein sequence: CASSAQGGGTEAFF.

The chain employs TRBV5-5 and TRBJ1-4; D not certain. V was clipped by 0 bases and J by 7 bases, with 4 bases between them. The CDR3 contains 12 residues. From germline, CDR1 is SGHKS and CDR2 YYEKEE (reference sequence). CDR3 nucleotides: TGTGCCAGCAGCTTGGACGCTGAAAAACTGTTTTTT. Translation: CASSLDAEKLFF.

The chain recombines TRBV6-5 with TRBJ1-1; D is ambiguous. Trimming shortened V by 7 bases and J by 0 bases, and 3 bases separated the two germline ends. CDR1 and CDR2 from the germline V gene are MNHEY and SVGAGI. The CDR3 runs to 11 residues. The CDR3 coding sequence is TGTGCCAGCACAATGAACACTGAAGCTTTCTTT. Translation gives CASTMNTEAFF.

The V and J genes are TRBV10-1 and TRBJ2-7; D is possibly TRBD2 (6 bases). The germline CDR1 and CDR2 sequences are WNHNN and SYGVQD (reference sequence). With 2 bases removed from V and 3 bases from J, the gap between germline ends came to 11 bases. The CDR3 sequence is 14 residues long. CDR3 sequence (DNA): TGCGCCAGCAGTGAGGGTGGGGGGAACTACGAGCAGTACTTC. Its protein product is CASSEGGGNYEQYF.

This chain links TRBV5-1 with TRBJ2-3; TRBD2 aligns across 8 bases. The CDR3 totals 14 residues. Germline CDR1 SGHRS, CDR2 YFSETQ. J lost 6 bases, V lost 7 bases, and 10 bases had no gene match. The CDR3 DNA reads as TGCGCCAGCGTTCCGGGACTAGGTGGGGATACGCAGTATTTT. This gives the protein CASVPGLGGDTQYF.

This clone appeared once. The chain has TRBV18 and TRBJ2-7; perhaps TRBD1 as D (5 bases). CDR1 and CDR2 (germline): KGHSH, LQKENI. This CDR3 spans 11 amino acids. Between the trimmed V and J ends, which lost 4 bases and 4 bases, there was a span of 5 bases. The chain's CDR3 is CASSQGYEQYF. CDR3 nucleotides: TGTGCCAGCTCACAGGGGTACGAGCAGTACTTC.

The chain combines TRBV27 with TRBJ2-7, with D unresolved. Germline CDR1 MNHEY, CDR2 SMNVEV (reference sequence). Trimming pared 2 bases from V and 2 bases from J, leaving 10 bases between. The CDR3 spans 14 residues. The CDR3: CASSLLGPPYEQYF. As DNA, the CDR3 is TGTGCCAGCAGTTTACTAGGGCCCCCCTACGAGCAGTACTTC.

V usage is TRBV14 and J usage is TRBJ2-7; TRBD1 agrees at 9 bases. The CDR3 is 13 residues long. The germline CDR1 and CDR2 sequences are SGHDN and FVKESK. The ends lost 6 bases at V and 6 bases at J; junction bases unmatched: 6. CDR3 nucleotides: TGTGCCAGCAGGACACAGGGGGCCAGCGAGCAGTACTTC. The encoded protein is CASRTQGASEQYF.

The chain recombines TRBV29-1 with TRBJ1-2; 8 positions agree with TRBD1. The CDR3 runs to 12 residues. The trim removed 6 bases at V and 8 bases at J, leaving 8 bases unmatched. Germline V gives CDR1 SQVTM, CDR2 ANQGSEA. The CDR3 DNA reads TGCAGCGTGGACAGGGAGGTTCGGGGCTACACCTTC. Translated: CSVDREVRGYTF.

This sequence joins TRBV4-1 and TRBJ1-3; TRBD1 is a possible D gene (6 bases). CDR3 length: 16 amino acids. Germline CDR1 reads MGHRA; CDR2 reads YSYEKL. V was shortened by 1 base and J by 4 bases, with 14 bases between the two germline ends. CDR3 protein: CASSQVQGLRGNTIYF. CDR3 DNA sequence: TGCGCCAGCAGCCAAGTACAGGGCCTGAGGGGAAACACCATATATTTT.

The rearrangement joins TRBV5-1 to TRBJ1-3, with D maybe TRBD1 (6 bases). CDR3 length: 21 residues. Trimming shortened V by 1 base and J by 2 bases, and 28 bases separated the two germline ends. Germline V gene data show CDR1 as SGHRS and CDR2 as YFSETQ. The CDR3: CASSLSVGPGQGGATGNTIYF. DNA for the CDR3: TGCGCCAGCAGCTTGTCAGTAGGCCCGGGCCAAGGGGGGGCAACTGGAAACACCATATATTTT.

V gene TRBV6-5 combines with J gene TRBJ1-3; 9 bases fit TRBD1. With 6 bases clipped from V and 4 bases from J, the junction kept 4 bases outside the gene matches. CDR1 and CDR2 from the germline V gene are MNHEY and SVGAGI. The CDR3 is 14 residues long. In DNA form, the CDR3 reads TGTGCCAGCAGACAGGGGGCATCAGGAAACACCATATATTTT. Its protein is CASRQGASGNTIYF.

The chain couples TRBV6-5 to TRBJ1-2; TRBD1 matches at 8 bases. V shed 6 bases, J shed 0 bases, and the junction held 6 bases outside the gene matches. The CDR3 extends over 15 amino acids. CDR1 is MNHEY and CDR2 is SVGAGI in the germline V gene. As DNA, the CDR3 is TGTGCCAGCAGGCAAACAGGGGGAACTAACTATGGCTACACCTTC. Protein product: CASRQTGGTNYGYTF.

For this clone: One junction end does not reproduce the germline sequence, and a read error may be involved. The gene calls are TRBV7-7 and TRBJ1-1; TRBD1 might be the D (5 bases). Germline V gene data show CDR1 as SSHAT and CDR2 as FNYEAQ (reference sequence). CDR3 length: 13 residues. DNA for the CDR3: TGTGCTAGCAGCTTAGCTGTAGGGACCGAAGCTTTCTTT. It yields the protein CASSLAVGTEAFF.

In nucleotides, the CDR3 is TGTGCCAGCAGCGGAGACGCCCCTCCCGGGGAGACCCAGTACTTC. Its translation: CASSGDAPPGETQYF. The chain carries TRBV9 and TRBJ2-5, with D unclear. Germline V gene data show CDR1 as SGDLS and CDR2 as YYNGEE. The V and J ends lost 3 bases and 5 bases respectively, with 17 bases between them. This CDR3 has 15 residues.

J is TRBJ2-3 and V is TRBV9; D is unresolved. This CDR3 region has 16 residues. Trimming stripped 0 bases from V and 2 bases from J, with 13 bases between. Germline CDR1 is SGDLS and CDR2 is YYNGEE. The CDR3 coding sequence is TGTGCCAGCAGCGTAGGGTCGGAATTTCTCACAGATACGCAGTATTTT. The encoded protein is CASSVGSEFLTDTQYF.

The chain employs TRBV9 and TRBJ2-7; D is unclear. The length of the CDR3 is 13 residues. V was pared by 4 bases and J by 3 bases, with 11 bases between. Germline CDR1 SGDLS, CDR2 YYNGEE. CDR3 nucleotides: TGTGCCAGCAGCCCCCGGAATCGCTACGAGCAGTACTTC. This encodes CASSPRNRYEQYF.

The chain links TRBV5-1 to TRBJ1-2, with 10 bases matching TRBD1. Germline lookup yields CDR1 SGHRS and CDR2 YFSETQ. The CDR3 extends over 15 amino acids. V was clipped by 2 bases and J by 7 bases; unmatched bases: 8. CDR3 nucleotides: TGCGCCAGCAGCTTCCCCGACAGGGGGCGAGTTGGCTACACCTTC. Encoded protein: CASSFPDRGRVGYTF.